This T cell receptor beta chain was obtained from a study of blood T cell repertoires in COVID-19. CDR1 LNHDA and CDR2 SQIVND come from the germline V gene (reference sequence). The CDR3 length is 15 residues. V shed 5 bases, J shed 2 bases, and the junction held 7 bases outside the gene matches. Sequencing used immunoSEQ multiplex PCR; TCRdb keeps in-frame clones, though not all of them. The table has fewer than 250,000 clones, over 80% seen once. The receptor was derived from a woman in her twenties or thirties with acute COVID-19. Specimen: PBMCs or T cells enriched from blood (not recorded which). J is TRBJ1-1 and V is TRBV19, with 8 bases aligning to TRBD1. The CDR3 region is CASSDSGGGNTEAFF. The CDR3 DNA reads TGTGCCAGTAGTGACTCAGGGGGCGGAAACACTGAAGCTTTCTTT.